Listed here are 25 T cell receptor beta chains from one sample, sequenced in a study of shared clonotypes between healthy human individuals. Naive CD8 cells, CD45RO-negative and positively selected for CCR7, excluded terminally differentiated effector memory CD45RA+ cells. Profiled with immunoSEQ multiplex PCR; TCRdb holds only in-frame clones, not every one. The profile covers roughly 2 million clones, with approximately 95% appearing a single time and 1.1% taken by the ten largest. The sample comprised naive CD8+ T cells sorted from blood. The receptors derive from a man aged 18 to 30 in good health.

Comment on this clone: The sample contains more than one DNA sequence encoding this CDR3. The chain joins TRBV9 to TRBJ2-7; 9 bases are a match to TRBD2. Germline V lookup: CDR1 SGDLS, CDR2 YYNGEE. Trimming took 0 bases from V and 3 from J; bases not matched to a gene: 4. The CDR3 is 15 residues long. In DNA, the CDR3 is TGTGCCAGCAGCGTAGATAGCGGGGGTTACTACGAGCAGTACTTC. Amino acids: CASSVDSGGYYEQYF.

The gene calls are TRBV25-1 and TRBJ2-1, with 7 bases identical to TRBD2. The CDR3 loop spans 13 amino acids. V lost 5 bases to trimming and J lost 3 bases; unmatched junction nucleotides: 1. The germline V gene encodes CDR1 MGHDK and CDR2 SYGVNS. The CDR3 is CASSSSGYNEQFF. The CDR3 bases are TGTGCCAGCAGTTCTAGCGGCTACAATGAGCAGTTCTTC.

This chain links TRBV2 with TRBJ2-2; D unclear. Germline V gene sequence: CDR1 SNHLY, CDR2 FYNNEI. V was cut by 5 bases and J by 5 bases, with 9 bases left in between. There are 13 residues in the CDR3. CDR3 in DNA: TGTGCCAGCAGTATCGTTGCGACCGGGGAGCTGTTTTTT. It encodes CASSIVATGELFF.

The chain's CDR3 is CAWSWGSLSNQPQHF. CDR3 nucleotide sequence: TGTGCCTGGAGTTGGGGTTCTTTAAGCAATCAGCCCCAGCATTTT. The chain links TRBV30 to TRBJ1-5, with D unresolved. The germline CDR1 and CDR2 sequences are GTSNPN and SVGIG (reference sequence). V was clipped by 2 bases and J by 1 base, with 12 bases between them. This CDR3 is 15 amino acids long.

This clone was observed a single time. The chain is built from TRBV6-1 and TRBJ2-7; 7 positions match TRBD1. V gave up 7 bases and J gave up 1 base; unmatched junction bases: 10. This CDR3 is 15 amino acids long. Germline CDR1 is MNHNS and CDR2 is SASEGT. In DNA form, the CDR3 reads TGTGCCAGCAATCACAGGGGCCTCCTATCCTACGAGCAGTACTTC. Translating it yields CASNHRGLLSYEQYF.

The chain has TRBV27 and TRBJ1-1; D perhaps matches TRBD1 (6 bases). This CDR3 comprises 13 residues. Germline V gene lookup returns CDR1 MNHEY and CDR2 SMNVEV (reference sequence). Trimming shortened V by 4 bases and J by 11 bases, and 17 bases separated the two germline ends. The CDR3 nucleotides read TGTGCCAGCAGTTCACTGTTGGGGGGCACGGCTTTCTTT. Protein sequence: CASSSLLGGTAFF.

Of note for this clone: This specimen includes other DNA sequences encoding the same CDR3. This rearrangement joins TRBV30 to TRBJ2-1; D is unresolved. The CDR3 covers 12 residues. Trimming removed 0 bases from V and 9 bases from J, with 9 bases in between. Germline assignment: CDR1 GTSNPN and CDR2 SVGIG (reference sequence). The CDR3 sequence: CAWSVGGGEQFF. CDR3 DNA sequence: TGTGCCTGGAGTGTAGGTGGCGGTGAGCAGTTCTTC.

This chain connects TRBV5-4 to TRBJ2-1, with 11 bases lining up with TRBD2. CDR1 is SGHNT, CDR2 YYREEE, per germline (reference sequence). J lost 5 bases, V lost 4 bases, and 8 bases had no gene match. The CDR3 totals 16 residues. CDR3 DNA sequence: TGTGCCAGCAGCCCCTCCGGGACTAGCGGTAACAATGAGCAGTTCTTC. Its protein product is CASSPSGTSGNNEQFF.

The chain carries TRBV4-1 and TRBJ1-5; D possibly corresponds to TRBD1 (6 bases). CDR1 is MGHRA, CDR2 YSYEKL, per germline. The CDR3 has 17 residues. Trimming removed 2 bases at V and 3 bases at J, with 17 bases between. The CDR3 coding sequence is TGCGCCAGCAGCCAAAGATTTGGGGGCGTTGACAATCAGCCCCAGCATTTT. Translation gives CASSQRFGGVDNQPQHF.

This clone came up once. This sequence joins TRBV27 and TRBJ1-1; unclear D gene. The V end was cut by 9 bases, the J end by 7 bases, with 6 bases between. Germline V CDR1 and CDR2: MNHEY, SMNVEV (reference sequence). This CDR3 comprises 9 residues. The CDR3 spells CAREDEAFF. CDR3 nucleotides: TGTGCCAGGGAGGATGAAGCTTTCTTT.

This chain links TRBV10-2 with TRBJ2-3; no clear D. Germline CDR1 is WSHSY and CDR2 is SAAADI. CDR3 length: 12 amino acids. Trimming left V 2 bases short and J 8 bases short, with 8 bases between. Written as DNA, the CDR3 is TGCGCCAGCAGTGAGCCCCGTGGTACGCAGTATTTT. Its protein is CASSEPRGTQYF.

V is TRBV7-3 and J is TRBJ1-4; 8 bases fit TRBD1. The junction had 8 bases not matched to a gene; V was cut back by 5 bases and J by 0 bases. The length of the CDR3 is 17 residues. Germline CDR1 reads SGHTA; CDR2 reads FQGTGA. The CDR3, as DNA: TGTGCCAGCAGCCCTAGGACAGGGTACACAACTAATGAAAAACTGTTTTTT. Protein product: CASSPRTGYTTNEKLFF.

V usage is TRBV2 and J usage is TRBJ2-5; TRBD2 matches 14 bases. Germline V gene lookup returns CDR1 SNHLY and CDR2 FYNNEI. This CDR3 is 16 amino acids long. The junction had 12 bases not matched to a gene; V was cut back by 11 bases and J by 4 bases. This CDR3 is CAGLTSGGGSVETQYF. CDR3 sequence (DNA): TGTGCCGGGTTGACTAGCGGGGGGGGATCGGTAGAGACCCAGTACTTC.

V and J are TRBV5-4 and TRBJ1-1; D gene uncertain. Trimming pared 4 bases from V and 3 bases from J, leaving 7 bases between. The germline gives CDR1 SGHNT, CDR2 YYREEE (reference sequence). The length of the CDR3 is 12 residues. CDR3 nucleotide sequence: TGTGCCAGCAGCCCTGACGACACTGAAGCTTTCTTT. Residues: CASSPDDTEAFF.

Details on this clone: Other DNA sequences of this sample code for an identical CDR3. The chain combines TRBV7-8 with TRBJ2-5; no firm D call. CDR3 size: 13 residues. Germline loops: CDR1 SGHVS, CDR2 FQNEAQ. V was cut by 0 bases and J by 2 bases, with 4 bases left in between. CDR3 nucleotide sequence: TGTGCCAGCAGCTTAGCTAGGCAAGAGACCCAGTACTTC. It codes for CASSLARQETQYF.

The chain is built from TRBV13 and TRBJ2-7, with D possibly TRBD2 on 7 matching bases. Trimming took off 6 bases at V and 6 bases at J, with 21 bases between the two ends. This CDR3 has 15 amino acids. Germline V gives CDR1 PRHDT, CDR2 FYEKMQ (reference sequence). The CDR3 here is CASSARGGTTSEQYF. The CDR3 region has the DNA TGTGCCAGCAGTGCAAGGGGGGGAACAACGTCCGAGCAGTACTTC. The full variable domain, rest sourced from reference TRBV13 and TRBJ2-7, is AAGVIQSPRHLIKEKRETATLKCYPIPRHDTVYWYQQGPGQDPQFLISFYEKMQSDKGSIPDRFSAQQFSDYHSELNMSSLELGDSALYFCASSARGGTTSEQYFGPGTRLTVT.

The J gene is TRBJ2-5, the V gene TRBV6-6; maybe TRBD2 (5 bases). This CDR3 is built from 14 residues. Trimming stripped 4 bases from V and 2 bases from J, with 11 bases between. CDR1 is MNHNY, CDR2 SVGAGI, per germline (reference sequence). CDR3 DNA sequence: TGTGCCAGCAGTTTCCCAGGAGGACAAGAGACCCAGTACTTC. Protein product: CASSFPGGQETQYF.

The V gene is TRBV7-9, the J gene TRBJ2-7, with TRBD2 matching over 8 bases. The germline V gene has CDR1 SEHNR and CDR2 FQNEAQ (reference sequence). V dropped 4 bases and J dropped 2; count of bases not matched to a gene: 4. This CDR3 region has 14 residues. The CDR3 region is CASSSGLDTYEQYF. In nucleotides, the CDR3 is TGTGCCAGCAGCTCGGGACTAGATACCTACGAGCAGTACTTC.

The chain links TRBV7-8 to TRBJ2-2; D call uncertain. V lost 7 bases and J 2 bases, leaving 8 bases between the germline ends. Looked up from germline, CDR1 is SGHVS and CDR2 is FQNEAQ. The CDR3 sequence is 13 residues long. The CDR3 sequence is CASIHPNTGELFF. The CDR3 DNA reads as TGTGCCAGCATCCATCCCAACACCGGGGAGCTGTTTTTT.

As regards this clone: Other DNA sequences in the sample encode the same CDR3. The gene calls are TRBV7-8 and TRBJ2-7; D tentatively reads TRBD1 or TRBD2 (5 bases each). The CDR3 covers 13 residues. Germline CDR1 is SGHVS and CDR2 is FQNEAQ. Trimming took 5 bases from V and 1 from J, leaving 9 bases between them. The CDR3 is CASSPGGSYEQYF. Here the CDR3 DNA reads TGTGCCAGCAGCCCTGGGGGTTCCTACGAGCAGTACTTC.

The chain carries TRBV19 and TRBJ1-6; possible D gene TRBD1, 6 bases. The length of the CDR3 is 16 residues. Germline-derived CDR1 and CDR2 are LNHDA and SQIVND (reference sequence). Trimming took off 5 bases at V and 0 bases at J, with 11 bases between the two ends. CDR3 in amino acids: CASSGGRSSYNSPLHF. Here the CDR3 DNA reads TGTGCCAGTAGTGGGGGCAGGAGCTCCTATAATTCACCCCTCCACTTT.

The chain links TRBV4-3 to TRBJ1-2; D is perhaps TRBD1 (5 bases). CDR3 size: 16 residues. Germline values: CDR1 LGHNA, CDR2 YSLEER. V lost 1 base to trimming and J lost 3 bases, with 15 bases between them. In DNA, the CDR3 is TGCGCCAGCAGCCAAGGGCCTGGGGTACAGGACTATGGCTACACCTTC. Residues: CASSQGPGVQDYGYTF.

The chain employs TRBV10-2 and TRBJ1-1, with D perhaps matching TRBD1 (5 bases). The CDR3 is made up of 15 amino acids. Trimming pared 3 bases from V and 7 bases from J, leaving 18 bases between. CDR1 and CDR2 (germline): WSHSY, SAAADI. CDR3 sequence reads: CASSDYSGGDDEAFF. The DNA for the CDR3 is TGCGCCAGCAGTGATTATAGCGGGGGGGACGATGAAGCTTTCTTT.

This chain links TRBV6-6 with TRBJ1-2, with 8 bases identical to TRBD1. Trimming at V came to 4 bases and at J to 4 bases, leaving 8 bases not matched to a gene. Germline V gives CDR1 MNHNY, CDR2 SVGAGI (reference sequence). CDR3 length: 15 amino acids. Written as DNA, the CDR3 is TGTGCCAGCAGTTCTGGGCGACAGGGGAGCTATGGCTACACCTTC. Its protein is CASSSGRQGSYGYTF.

This chain connects TRBV11-2 to TRBJ1-6; D is perhaps TRBD1 (5 bases). Trimming cost V 1 base and J 4 bases, with 14 bases left between them. Germline V gene sequence: CDR1 SGHAT, CDR2 FQNNGV. This CDR3 is built from 17 residues. The CDR3 region is CASSLGQRNLYNSPLHF. DNA for the CDR3: TGTGCCAGCAGCTTAGGACAGCGGAATCTGTATAATTCACCCCTCCACTTT. Full variable domain (rest looked up from reference TRBV11-2 and TRBJ1-6): EAGVAQSPRYKIIEKRQSVAFWCNPISGHATLYWYQQILGQGPKLLIQFQNNGVVDDSQLPKDRFSAERLKGVDSTLKIQPAKLEDSAVYLCASSLGQRNLYNSPLHFGNGTRLTVT.